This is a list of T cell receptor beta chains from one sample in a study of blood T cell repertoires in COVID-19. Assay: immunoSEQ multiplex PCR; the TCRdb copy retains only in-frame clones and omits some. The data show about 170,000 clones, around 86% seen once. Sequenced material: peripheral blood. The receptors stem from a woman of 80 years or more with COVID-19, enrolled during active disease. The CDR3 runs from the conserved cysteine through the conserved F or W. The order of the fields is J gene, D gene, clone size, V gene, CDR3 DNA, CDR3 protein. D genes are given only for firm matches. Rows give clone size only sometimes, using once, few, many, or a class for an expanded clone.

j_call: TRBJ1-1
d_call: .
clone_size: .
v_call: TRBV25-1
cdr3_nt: TGTGCCAGCAGTGCCCCAGGGGATTGGTCTGAAGCTTTCTTT
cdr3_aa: CASSAPGDWSEAFF

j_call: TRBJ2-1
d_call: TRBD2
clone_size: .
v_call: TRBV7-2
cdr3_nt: TGTGCCAGCAGCTTACCGACTTTTAGCGGGCGGCTCAATGAGCAGTTCTTC
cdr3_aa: CASSLPTFSGRLNEQFF

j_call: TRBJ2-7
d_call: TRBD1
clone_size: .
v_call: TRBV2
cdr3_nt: TGTGCCATCCTGGACAGGGTAGGCTCCTACGAGCAGTACTTC
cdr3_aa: CAILDRVGSYEQYF

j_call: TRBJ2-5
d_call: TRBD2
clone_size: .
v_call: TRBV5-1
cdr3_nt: TGCGCCAGCAGCTTTGGTAGCGGGAGTCGACAAGAGACCCAGTACTTC
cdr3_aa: CASSFGSGSRQETQYF

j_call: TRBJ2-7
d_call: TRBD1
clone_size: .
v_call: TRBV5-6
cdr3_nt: TGTGCCAGCAGCTCGGGACAGGGACCCTACGAGCAGTACTTC
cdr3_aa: CASSSGQGPYEQYF

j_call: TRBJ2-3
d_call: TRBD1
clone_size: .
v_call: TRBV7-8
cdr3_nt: TGTGCCAGCAGCACACAGGGGTTCACAGATACGCAGTATTTT
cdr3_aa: CASSTQGFTDTQYF

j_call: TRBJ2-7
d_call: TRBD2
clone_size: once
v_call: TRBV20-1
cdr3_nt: TGCAGTGCTAGTACGTGGGAGGGAACCTTAGAGCAGTACTTC
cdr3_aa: CSASTWEGTLEQYF

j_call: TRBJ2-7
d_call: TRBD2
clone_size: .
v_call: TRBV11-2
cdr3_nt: TGTGCCAGCAGCTCCCTAGCGGGAAGGGGCGAGCAGTACTTC
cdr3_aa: CASSSLAGRGEQYF

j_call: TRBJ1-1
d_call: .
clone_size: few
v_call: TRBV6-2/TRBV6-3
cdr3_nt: TGTGCCAGCAGTTACTCTACGGCGGGCAGCGCGAACACTGAAGCTTTCTTT
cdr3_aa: CASSYSTAGSANTEAFF

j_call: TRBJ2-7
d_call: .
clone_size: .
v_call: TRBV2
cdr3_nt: TGTGCCAGCAGGGAGGGCTCCTACGAGCAGTACTTC
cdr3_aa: CASREGSYEQYF

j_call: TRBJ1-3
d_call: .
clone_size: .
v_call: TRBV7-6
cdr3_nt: TGTGCCAGCAGCCCGAACCAGGGGCTCTCTGGAAACACCATATATTTT
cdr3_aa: CASSPNQGLSGNTIYF

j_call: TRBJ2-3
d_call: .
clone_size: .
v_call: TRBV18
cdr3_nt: TGTGCCAGCTCACCAAGGATGTCGGGGGGCCGGAGCACAGATACGCAGTATTTT
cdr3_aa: CASSPRMSGGRSTDTQYF

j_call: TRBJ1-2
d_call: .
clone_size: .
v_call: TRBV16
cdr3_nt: TGTGCCAGCAGCCAATCGCAGGAAAACTATGGCTACACCTTC
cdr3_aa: CASSQSQENYGYTF

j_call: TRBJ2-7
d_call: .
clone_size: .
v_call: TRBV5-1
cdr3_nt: TGCGCCAGCAGCCTGGTGGGGAGTCTTTACGAGCAGTACTTC
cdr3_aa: CASSLVGSLYEQYF

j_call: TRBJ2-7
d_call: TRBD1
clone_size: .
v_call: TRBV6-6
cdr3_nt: TGTGCCAGCAGCCGCCCGACCCTCGACAGGGCCTACGAGCAGTACTTC
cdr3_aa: CASSRPTLDRAYEQYF

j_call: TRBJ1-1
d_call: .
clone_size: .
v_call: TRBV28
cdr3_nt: TGTGCCAGCAGTTTGGCAGGGAAGATGAACACTGAAGCTTTCTTT
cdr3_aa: CASSLAGKMNTEAFF

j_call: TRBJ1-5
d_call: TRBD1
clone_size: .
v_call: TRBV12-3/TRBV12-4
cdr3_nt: TGTGCCAGCAGGACAGGGGATGCCCAGCCCCAGCATTTT
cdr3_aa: CASRTGDAQPQHF

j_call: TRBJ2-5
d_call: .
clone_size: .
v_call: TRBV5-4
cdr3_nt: TGTGCCAGCAGCTTGGGGGGGGAGGTTCAAGAGACCCAGTACTTC
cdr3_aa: CASSLGGEVQETQYF

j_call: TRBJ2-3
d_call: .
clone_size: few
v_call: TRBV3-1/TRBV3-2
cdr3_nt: TGTGCCAGCAGCCACTCAAGGAGTACAGATACGCAGTATTTT
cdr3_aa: CASSHSRSTDTQYF

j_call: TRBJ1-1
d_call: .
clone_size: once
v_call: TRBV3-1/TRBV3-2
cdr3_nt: TGTGCCAGCAGGACCGGGGGACGAGACACTGAAGCTTTCTTT
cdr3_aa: CASRTGGRDTEAFF

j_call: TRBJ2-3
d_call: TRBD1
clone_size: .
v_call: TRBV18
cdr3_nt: TGTGCCAGCTCACCACTCGGACAGGTATCAGATACGCAGTATTTT
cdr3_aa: CASSPLGQVSDTQYF

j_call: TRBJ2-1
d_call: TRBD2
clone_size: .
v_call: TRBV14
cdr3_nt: TGTGCCAGCAGCCAACTAGCGGTCTCCTACAATGAGCAGTTCTTC
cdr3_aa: CASSQLAVSYNEQFF

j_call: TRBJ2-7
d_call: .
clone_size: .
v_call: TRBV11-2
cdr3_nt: TGTGCCAGCAGCTTGAGGGAACCCTACGAGCAGTACTTC
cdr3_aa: CASSLREPYEQYF

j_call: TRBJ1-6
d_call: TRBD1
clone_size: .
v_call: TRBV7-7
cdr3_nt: TGTGCCAGCAGCCCGACCCAGGGGGAACCGCTCCACTTT
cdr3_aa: CASSPTQGEPLHF

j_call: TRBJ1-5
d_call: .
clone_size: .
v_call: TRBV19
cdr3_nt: TGTGCCAGCCGCCGGGGGGGCGGTCAAGGACAGCCCCAGCATTTT
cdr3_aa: CASRRGGGQGQPQHF

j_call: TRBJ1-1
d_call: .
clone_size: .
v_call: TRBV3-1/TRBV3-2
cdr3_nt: TGTGCCAGCAGCCAAGTGCCCGGGATGGGCACTGAAGCTTTCTTT
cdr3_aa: CASSQVPGMGTEAFF

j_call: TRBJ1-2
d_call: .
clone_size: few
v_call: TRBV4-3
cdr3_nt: TGCGCCAGCAGCCAAGTACAGGGTGATGGCTACACCTTC
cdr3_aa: CASSQVQGDGYTF

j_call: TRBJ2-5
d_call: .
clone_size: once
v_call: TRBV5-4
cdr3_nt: TGTGCCAGCAGCTTGGGGCAGGGGTACCAAGAGACCCAGTACTTC
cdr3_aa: CASSLGQGYQETQYF

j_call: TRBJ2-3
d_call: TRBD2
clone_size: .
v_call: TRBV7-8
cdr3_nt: TGTGCCAGCAGCTCTTTAGCGGGAGGGTCTAGGGATACGCAGTATTTT
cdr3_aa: CASSSLAGGSRDTQYF

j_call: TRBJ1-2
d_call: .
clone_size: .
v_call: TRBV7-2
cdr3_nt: TGTGCCAGCAGCCCGTCGAAAGGAGGCGATATAGTCTATGGCTACACCTTC
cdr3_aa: CASSPSKGGDIVYGYTF

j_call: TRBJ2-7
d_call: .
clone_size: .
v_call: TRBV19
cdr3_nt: TGTGCCAGTAGTGGCAGCTGGAGCTCCTACGAGCAGTACTTC
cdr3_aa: CASSGSWSSYEQYF

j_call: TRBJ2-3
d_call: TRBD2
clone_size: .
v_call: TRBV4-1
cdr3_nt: TGCGCCAGCAGCCAAGCGGGAGGGGGAGATACGCAGTATTTT
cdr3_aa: CASSQAGGGDTQYF

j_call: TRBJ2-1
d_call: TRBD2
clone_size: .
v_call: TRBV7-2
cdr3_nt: TGTGCCAGCAGCCCCGGATGGGTTAGCGGGATTGGGCAGTTCTTC
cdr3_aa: CASSPGWVSGIGQFF

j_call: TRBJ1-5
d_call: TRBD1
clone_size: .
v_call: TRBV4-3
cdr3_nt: TGCGCCAGCAGCCAGGACCTTGGACAGGGAGGAAGTCAGCCCCAGCATTTT
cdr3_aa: CASSQDLGQGGSQPQHF

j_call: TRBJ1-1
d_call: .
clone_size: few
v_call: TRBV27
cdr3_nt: TGTGCCAGCAGTTTATTATCCGGGGGTAGCACTGAAGCTTTCTTT
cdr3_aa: CASSLLSGGSTEAFF

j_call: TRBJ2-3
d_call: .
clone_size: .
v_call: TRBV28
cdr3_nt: TGTGCCAGCAGTTTGCGCGGGATAATAACAGATACGCAGTATTTT
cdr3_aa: CASSLRGIITDTQYF

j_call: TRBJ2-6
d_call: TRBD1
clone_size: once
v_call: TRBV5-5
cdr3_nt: TGTGCCAGCAGCGCCGGGACAGGGGGTTTTGTTGGTGGGGCCAACGTCCTGACTTTC
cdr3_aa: CASSAGTGGFVGGANVLTF

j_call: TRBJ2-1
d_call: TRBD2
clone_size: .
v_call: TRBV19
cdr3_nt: TGTGCCAGTAGTACCCGGGAGGGCCTCGTCAATGAGCAGTTCTTC
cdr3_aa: CASSTREGLVNEQFF

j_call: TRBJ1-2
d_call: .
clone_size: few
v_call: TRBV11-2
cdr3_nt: TGTGCCAGCAGCTTAGCGGTTGGGGACTTCTATGGCTACACCTTC
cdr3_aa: CASSLAVGDFYGYTF

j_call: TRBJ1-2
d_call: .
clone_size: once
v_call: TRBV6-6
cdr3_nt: TGTGCCACCACTCGACTCCAGGGGACCGGCTATGGCTACACCTTC
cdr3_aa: CATTRLQGTGYGYTF

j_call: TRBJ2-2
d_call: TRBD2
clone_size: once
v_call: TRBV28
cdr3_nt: TGTGCCAGCAGTTCGGGAGGGACCGGGGAGCTGTTTTTT
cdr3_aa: CASSSGGTGELFF

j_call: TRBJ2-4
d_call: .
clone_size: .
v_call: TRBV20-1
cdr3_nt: TGCAGTGCTATAGATTTTAAACAGTACTTC
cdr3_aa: CSAIDFKQYF

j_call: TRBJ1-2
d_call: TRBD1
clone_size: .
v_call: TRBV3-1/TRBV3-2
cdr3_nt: TGTGCCAGCAGCACACTACAGGGGAATGGCTACACCTTC
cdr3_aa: CASSTLQGNGYTF

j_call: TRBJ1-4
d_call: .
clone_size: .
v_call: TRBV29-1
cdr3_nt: TGCAGCGTGCGGACACCTCTGGGTGAAAAACTGTTTTTT
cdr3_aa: CSVRTPLGEKLFF

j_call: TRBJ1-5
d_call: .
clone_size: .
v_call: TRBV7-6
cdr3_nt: TGTGCCAGCAGCTCAAGCAGGAATCAGCCCCAGCATTTT
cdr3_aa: CASSSSRNQPQHF

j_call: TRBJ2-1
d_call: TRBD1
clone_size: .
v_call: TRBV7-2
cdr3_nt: TGTGCCAGCACCTATCCAGGGGGACGGGAAGATGAGCAGTTCTTC
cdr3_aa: CASTYPGGREDEQFF

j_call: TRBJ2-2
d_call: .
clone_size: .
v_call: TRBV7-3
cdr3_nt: TGTGCCAGCAGCTTAACGCAGGGCACCGGGGAGCTGTTTTTT
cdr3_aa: CASSLTQGTGELFF